The sequence of this TCR beta chain was determined in a study of CD8+ T cells in alopecia areata. Findings of the study overall: Scalp data also include sequences from resident alphabeta T cells of normal skin.

Note on this clone: Its antigen is as yet unknown.

Investigators isolated RNA and reverse transcribed it into cDNA to act as the sequencing template. Some clones are missing from TCRdb's copy, which holds only in-frame ones; the method was immunoSEQ multiplex PCR. Altogether tens of thousands of clones are present, around three quarters being singletons, with the ten largest covering roughly 17%. V was pared by 4 bases and J by 5 bases, with 11 bases between. CDR3 size: 12 residues. CDR1 and CDR2 (germline): SQVTM, ANQGSEA. Treatment noted: oral pan-JAK inhibitor, 5-10 mg twice daily. Sequenced here: CD8+ T cells sorted from blood, sampled between weeks 43 and 45, from a patient treated with tofacitinib. This chain joins TRBV29-1 and TRBJ1-2; D uncertain. The receptor comes from a human donor with alopecia areata. The CDR3 spells CSVVLRPYGYTF. CDR3 sequence (DNA): TGCAGCGTTGTTTTGAGACCTTATGGCTACACCTTC. Combining the CDR3 with reference TRBV29-1 and TRBJ1-2 gives the whole variable domain SAVISQKPSRDICQRGTSLTIQCQVDSQVTMMFWYRQQPGQSLTLIATANQGSEATYESGFVIDKFPISRPNLTFSTLTVSNMSPEDSSIYLCSVVLRPYGYTFGSGTRLTVV.